This passage covers 13 T cell receptor beta chains from one sample sequenced in a study of cytomegalovirus exposure and HLA in healthy donors. Use of 60 Vbeta and 13 Jbeta primers characterized the PCR. The data were produced by immunoSEQ multiplex PCR, yet TCRdb's version contains in-frame clones alone and is incomplete. Of about 130,000 clones in the sample, roughly four fifths were seen once. The sequenced sample consisted of PBMCs. Source of these receptors: a girl aged 2 to 9 in good health and CMV-seronegative.

This clone was detected once. V gene TRBV9 combines with J gene TRBJ2-5, with TRBD2 matching 10 bases. The CDR3 has 19 residues. The V gene end was trimmed by 0 bases and the J gene end by 3 bases; junction bases not matched to a gene: 14. Germline V lookup: CDR1 SGDLS, CDR2 YYNGEE. DNA for the CDR3: TGTGCCAGCAGCGTAGAGGCGTGGGCTAGCGGGAGTTTAGAAGAGACCCAGTACTTC. Its translation: CASSVEAWASGSLEETQYF.

This chain links TRBV19 with TRBJ2-7; possibly TRBD1 for D (6 bases). The CDR3 is 15 residues long. Germline V gene data show CDR1 as LNHDA and CDR2 as SQIVND (reference sequence). The V end lost 1 base, the J end lost 1 base, and 11 bases lay between the germline ends. The CDR3 DNA is TGTGCCAGTAGTATAGCTCCAGGGACATCCTACGAGCAGTACTTC. Its protein is CASSIAPGTSYEQYF.

The rearrangement uses TRBV5-6 and TRBJ1-1; 11 bases match TRBD1. The CDR3 is 17 residues long. Trimming at V came to 3 bases and at J to 3 bases, leaving 10 bases not matched to a gene. From germline, CDR1 is SGHDT and CDR2 YYEEEE. The CDR3 DNA is TGTGCCAGCAGCTCCCTGGACAGGGGGCGGGTGGACACTGAAGCTTTCTTT. This gives the protein CASSSLDRGRVDTEAFF.

The chain employs TRBV6-1 and TRBJ2-6; 8 bases are a match to TRBD1. Germline loops: CDR1 MNHNS, CDR2 SASEGT. Losses at the gene ends were 2 bases for V and 4 bases for J; bases not matched to a gene: 16. The CDR3 runs to 20 residues. CDR3 DNA: TGTGCCAGCAGTGAATTGAGCCGTATGCAGGGGGCGTGGGGGGCCAACGTCCTGACTTTC. Amino acids: CASSELSRMQGAWGANVLTF.

This clone was picked up one time. V usage is TRBV7-8 and J usage is TRBJ2-7; D perhaps matches TRBD1 (5 bases). Germline CDR1 and CDR2: SGHVS and FQNEAQ. The V end was cut by 5 bases, the J end by 2 bases, with 10 bases between. The CDR3 has 13 amino acids. CDR3 loop: CASSPGATYEQYF. The CDR3 DNA reads as TGTGCCAGCAGCCCTGGGGCCACCTACGAGCAGTACTTC.

The gene calls are TRBV6-4 and TRBJ1-4; TRBD1 agrees at 10 bases. CDR3 size: 18 residues. The V and J ends lost 0 bases and 10 bases, in that order; junction bases with no gene match: 14. The germline V gene encodes CDR1 MRHNA and CDR2 SNTAGT. The CDR3 loop is CASSDSRQGAAEDGKLFF. CDR3 bases: TGTGCCAGCAGTGACTCCCGACAGGGGGCGGCTGAGGATGGAAAACTGTTTTTT.

The rearrangement links TRBV9 to TRBJ2-2; 7 bases fit TRBD2. CDR1 and CDR2 (germline): SGDLS, YYNGEE. The CDR3 spans 15 residues. V shed 3 bases, J shed 1 base, and the junction held 3 bases outside the gene matches. CDR3 amino acids: CASSASGRNTGELFF. The CDR3 DNA reads TGTGCCAGCAGCGCTAGCGGCAGGAACACCGGGGAGCTGTTTTTT.

This sequence joins TRBV28 and TRBJ1-1, with D hard to call. CDR1 is MDHEN and CDR2 is SYDVKM in the germline V gene. This CDR3 spans 13 amino acids. Trimming left V 1 base short and J 1 base short, with 4 bases between. The CDR3 coding sequence is TGTGCCAGCAGTTTATCAGGGAACACTGAAGCTTTCTTT. Translating it yields CASSLSGNTEAFF.

This chain joins TRBV7-9 and TRBJ2-3, with 10 bases that match TRBD1. The CDR3 contains 16 residues. Germline V CDR1 and CDR2: SEHNR, FQNEAQ (reference sequence). The ends lost 3 bases at V and 1 base at J; junction bases unmatched: 4. As DNA, the CDR3 is TGTGCCAGCAGCTTGGGACAGGGGTGGGGCACAGATACGCAGTATTTT. This translates into CASSLGQGWGTDTQYF.

The rearrangement links TRBV5-4 to TRBJ2-3, with a possible D match to TRBD1 (5 bases). Germline-derived CDR1 and CDR2 are SGHNT and YYREEE (reference sequence). The CDR3 is 15 amino acids. V was trimmed by 1 base and J by 4 bases, leaving 13 bases between them. For the CDR3, the DNA is TGTGCCAGCAGCTTGCCAGGGATCGAGTCAGATACGCAGTATTTT. Its translation: CASSLPGIESDTQYF.

This clone has just a few counts. This rearrangement joins TRBV19 to TRBJ1-5, with TRBD1 as a possible D gene (6 bases). The CDR3 is made up of 10 amino acids. CDR1 and CDR2 (germline): LNHDA, SQIVND (reference sequence). CDR3 loop: CGGGPQPQHF. CDR3 coding DNA: TGTGGAGGGGGTCCCCAGCCCCAGCATTTT.

This chain joins TRBV18 and TRBJ2-5, with 9 bases identical to TRBD1. CDR3 length equals 15 residues. CDR1 is KGHSH and CDR2 is LQKENI in the germline V gene. J lost 3 bases, V lost 5 bases, and 7 bases had no gene match. The CDR3 DNA reads as TGTGCCAGCTCAAGAGAGACAGGGGGGAAAGAGACCCAGTACTTC. As protein: CASSRETGGKETQYF. Full variable domain (outside the CDR3, taken from reference TRBV18 and TRBJ2-5): NAGVMQNPRHLVRRRGQEARLRCSPMKGHSHVYWYRQLPEEGLKFMVYLQKENIIDESGMPKERFSAEFPKEGPSILRIQQVVRGDSAAYFCASSRETGGKETQYFGPGTRLLVL.

This clone was recorded once. The CDR3 nucleotides are TGTGCCAGTAGTATGGTCTCCGGGAGGTACAATGAGCAGTTCTTC. It encodes CASSMVSGRYNEQFF. The chain links TRBV19 to TRBJ2-1; 7 bases fit TRBD2. The junction had 6 bases not matched to a gene; V was cut back by 3 bases and J by 4 bases. This CDR3 has 15 residues. Per germline, CDR1 LNHDA and CDR2 SQIVND (reference sequence).